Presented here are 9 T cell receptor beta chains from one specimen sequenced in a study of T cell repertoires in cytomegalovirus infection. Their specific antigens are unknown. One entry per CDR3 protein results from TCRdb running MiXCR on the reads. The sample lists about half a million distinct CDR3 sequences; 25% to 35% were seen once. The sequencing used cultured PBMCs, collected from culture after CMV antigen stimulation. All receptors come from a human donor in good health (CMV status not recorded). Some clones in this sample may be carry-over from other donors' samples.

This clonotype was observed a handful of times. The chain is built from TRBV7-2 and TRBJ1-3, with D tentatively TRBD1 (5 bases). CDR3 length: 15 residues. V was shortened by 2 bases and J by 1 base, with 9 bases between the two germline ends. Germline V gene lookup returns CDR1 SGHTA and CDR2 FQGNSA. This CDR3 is CASSLLAGSGNTIYF. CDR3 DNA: TGTGCCAGCAGCTTATTAGCAGGGTCTGGAAACACCATATATTTT.

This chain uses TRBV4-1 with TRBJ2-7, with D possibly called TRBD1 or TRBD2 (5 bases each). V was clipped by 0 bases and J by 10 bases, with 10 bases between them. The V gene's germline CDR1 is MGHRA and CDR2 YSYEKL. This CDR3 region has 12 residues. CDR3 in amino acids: CASSQDRGVQYV. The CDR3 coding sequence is TGCGCCAGCAGCCAAGATCGAGGGGTCCAGTACGTC.

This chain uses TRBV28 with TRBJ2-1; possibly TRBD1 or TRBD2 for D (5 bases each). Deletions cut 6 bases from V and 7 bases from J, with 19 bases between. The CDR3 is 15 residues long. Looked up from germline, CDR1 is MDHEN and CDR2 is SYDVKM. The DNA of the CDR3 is TGTGCCAGCAGACCACTCAGGGAAGGAGGAAATGAGCAGTTCTTC. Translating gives CASRPLREGGNEQFF.

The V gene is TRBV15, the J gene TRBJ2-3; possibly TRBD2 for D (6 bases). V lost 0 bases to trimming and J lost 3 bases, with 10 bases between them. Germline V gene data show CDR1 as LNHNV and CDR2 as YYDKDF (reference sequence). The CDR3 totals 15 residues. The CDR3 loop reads CATSRDPSVTDTQYF. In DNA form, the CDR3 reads TGTGCCACCAGCAGAGATCCTAGCGTTACAGATACGCAGTATTTT.

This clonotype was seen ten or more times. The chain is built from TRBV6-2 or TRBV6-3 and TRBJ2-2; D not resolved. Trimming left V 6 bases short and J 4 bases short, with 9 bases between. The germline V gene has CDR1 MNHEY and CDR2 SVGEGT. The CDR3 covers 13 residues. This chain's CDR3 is CASRILGTGELFF. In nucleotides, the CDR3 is TGTGCCAGCAGAATACTCGGCACCGGGGAGCTGTTTTTT.

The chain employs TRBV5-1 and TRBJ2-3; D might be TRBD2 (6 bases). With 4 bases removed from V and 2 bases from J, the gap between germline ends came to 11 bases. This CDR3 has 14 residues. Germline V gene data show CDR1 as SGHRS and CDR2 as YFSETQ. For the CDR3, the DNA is TGCGCCAGCAGCGGCGGGACTCCCACAGATACGCAGTATTTT. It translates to CASSGGTPTDTQYF.

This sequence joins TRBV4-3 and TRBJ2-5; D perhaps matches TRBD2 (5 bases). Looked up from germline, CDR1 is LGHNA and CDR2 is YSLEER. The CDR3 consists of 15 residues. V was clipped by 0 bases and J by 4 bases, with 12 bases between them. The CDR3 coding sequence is TGCGCCAGCAGCCAAGATGGTATAGGAGGAGAGACCCAGTACTTC. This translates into CASSQDGIGGETQYF.

The DNA for the CDR3 is TGTGCCAGCAGTTTTGTCTCGGCGGCCGGCAACTATGGCTACACCTTC. Residues: CASSFVSAAGNYGYTF. This chain connects TRBV28 to TRBJ1-2; no definite D call. The CDR3 runs 16 residues. Per germline, CDR1 MDHEN and CDR2 SYDVKM. V lost 3 bases to trimming and J lost 2 bases, with 16 bases between them.

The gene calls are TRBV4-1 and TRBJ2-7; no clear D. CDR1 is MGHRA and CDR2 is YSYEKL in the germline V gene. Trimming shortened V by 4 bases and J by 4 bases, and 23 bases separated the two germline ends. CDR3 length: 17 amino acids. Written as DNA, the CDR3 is TGCGCCAGCAGCCTAGTCTTCGCACCAAATAATCCTTACGAGCAGTACGTC. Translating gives CASSLVFAPNNPYEQYV.